This entry lists 3 T cell receptor beta chains sequenced from one sample in a study of blood T cells in healthy people across ages. A J-beta primer mix and a sample-barcoded 5' primer were used in a second PCR of roughly 6 to 11 cycles. TCRdb reanalysed the 5' RACE reads using MiXCR and keeps one entry per CDR3 protein. The sample consists of 1.5 million to 2 million distinct CDR3 sequences, about 50% of them appearing once. Sequencing was carried out using blood. Receptors were obtained from a woman in her forties in good health.

There are a few counts of this clonotype. This sequence joins TRBV27 and TRBJ1-2; tentatively, D is TRBD1 (6 bases). V was cut by 3 bases and J by 8 bases, with 13 bases left in between. Germline V gene lookup returns CDR1 MNHEY and CDR2 SMNVEV (reference sequence). The CDR3 is 13 amino acids. CDR3 region: CASSFGGARGYTF. DNA of the CDR3: TGTGCCAGCAGTTTCGGGGGCGCGAGAGGCTACACCTTC.

The chain employs TRBV24-1 and TRBJ2-1; 8 bases are shared with TRBD1. With 5 bases clipped from V and 6 bases from J, the junction kept 8 bases outside the gene matches. Germline V gene sequence: CDR1 KGHDR, CDR2 SFDVKD. There are 15 residues in the CDR3. CDR3 sequence: CATSALTGVGNEQFF. The CDR3 DNA is TGTGCCACCAGTGCTCTGACAGGGGTAGGCAATGAGCAGTTCTTC.

The chain combines TRBV10-3 with TRBJ2-1, with TRBD1 matching 9 bases. CDR1 is ENHRY and CDR2 is SYGVKD in the germline V gene. This CDR3 contains 14 residues. V lost 7 bases, J lost 4 bases, and 5 bases stayed unmatched. Here the CDR3 reads CAINQQGAYNEQFF. CDR3 nucleotide sequence: TGTGCCATCAATCAACAGGGGGCGTACAATGAGCAGTTCTTC.